These 19 T cell receptor beta chains share one sample of origin, sequenced in a study of blood T cell repertoires in COVID-19. Libraries were prepared by immunoSEQ multiplex PCR; TCRdb keeps only in-frame clonotypes and omits some of them. The sample records just over 90,000 clones, almost 90% being singletons. Sequenced sample: peripheral blood. These receptor sequences come from a human donor with active COVID-19. The donor label of this sample is uncertain.

The chain joins TRBV7-2 to TRBJ2-7; D might be TRBD2 (6 bases). V was trimmed by 2 bases and J by 6 bases, leaving 17 bases between them. The germline V gene encodes CDR1 SGHTA and CDR2 FQGNSA. The CDR3 is 15 amino acids. The CDR3 sequence is CASSLQAGVLFEQYF. CDR3 DNA sequence: TGTGCCAGCAGCTTACAAGCGGGTGTCCTCTTCGAGCAGTACTTC.

The V and J genes are TRBV6-5 and TRBJ1-4; 10 bases map to TRBD1. Losses at the gene ends were 7 bases for V and 7 bases for J; bases not matched to a gene: 6. The germline V gene encodes CDR1 MNHEY and CDR2 SVGAGI. The CDR3 runs to 14 residues. CDR3 residues: CASMTGGSGEKLFF. In DNA form, the CDR3 reads TGTGCCAGCATGACAGGGGGCAGTGGTGAAAAACTGTTTTTT.

The chain carries TRBV18 and TRBJ2-5; possibly TRBD1 for D (6 bases). The CDR3 covers 12 residues. Trimming left V 2 bases short and J 5 bases short, with 6 bases between. Germline loops: CDR1 KGHSH, CDR2 LQKENI. In DNA, the CDR3 is TGTGCCAGCTCACCAAGGGGGGAGACCCAGTACTTC. The encoded protein is CASSPRGETQYF.

This rearrangement joins TRBV9 to TRBJ2-3; possible D gene TRBD1, 6 bases. The V and J ends lost 3 bases and 0 bases respectively, with 11 bases between them. The CDR3 is 15 amino acids. Germline V gene data show CDR1 as SGDLS and CDR2 as YYNGEE. CDR3 DNA sequence: TGTGCCAGCAGCGGAACGGGGACAAGCACAGATACGCAGTATTTT. Translated: CASSGTGTSTDTQYF.

The rearrangement joins TRBV5-6 to TRBJ2-4; no definite D call. The CDR3 is 13 residues long. Per the germline V gene, CDR1 is SGHDT and CDR2 is YYEEEE. V lost 0 bases, J lost 4 bases, and 5 bases lay in between. CDR3: CASSLVQKNIQYF. The CDR3, as DNA: TGTGCCAGCAGCTTGGTCCAGAAAAACATTCAGTACTTC.

The rearrangement uses TRBV6-5 and TRBJ2-4; 8 nucleotides agree with TRBD2. Unmatched junction bases numbered 4, after V lost 6 bases and J lost 6 bases. Germline values: CDR1 MNHEY, CDR2 SVGAGI. The CDR3 has 13 amino acids. The CDR3 DNA sequence: TGTGCCAGCAGCGGGAGGGGTGGAAACATTCAGTACTTC. Protein sequence: CASSGRGGNIQYF.

The genes are TRBV2 and TRBJ1-6; tentative D call: TRBD1 (6 bases). CDR1 and CDR2 (germline): SNHLY, FYNNEI. The CDR3 spans 15 residues. Trimming took 4 bases from V and 6 from J, leaving 13 bases between them. The CDR3, as DNA: TGTGCCAGCAGTGCCCAGGGGCTCGTTAATTCACCCCTCCACTTT. It translates to CASSAQGLVNSPLHF. Based on the CDR3 plus reference TRBV2 and TRBJ1-6, the full variable domain is EPEVTQTPSHQVTQMGQEVILRCVPISNHLYFYWYRQILGQKVEFLVSFYNNEISEKSEIFDDQFSVERPDGSNFTLKIRSTKLEDSAMYFCASSAQGLVNSPLHFGNGTRLTVT.

V usage is TRBV5-4 and J usage is TRBJ2-7; 8 bases fit TRBD1. Germline CDR1 SGHNT, CDR2 YYREEE (reference sequence). The CDR3 runs to 15 residues. V trimming: 2 bases; J trimming: 3 bases; junction bases outside the gene matches: 7. As DNA, the CDR3 is TGTGCCAGCAGCTTTCGACAGGGGATAATCTACGAGCAGTACTTC. Its protein product is CASSFRQGIIYEQYF.

This chain uses TRBV5-1 with TRBJ2-7; tentatively, D is TRBD2 (5 bases). The CDR3 is 14 residues long. Trimming left V 2 bases short and J 6 bases short, with 15 bases between. CDR1 and CDR2 (germline): SGHRS, YFSETQ. The CDR3 bases are TGCGCCAGCAGCTTTACGGCAGGACGGGGCGAGCAGTACTTC. The encoded protein is CASSFTAGRGEQYF.

The chain recombines TRBV3-1 (or the pseudogene TRBV3-2) with TRBJ1-1, with TRBD1 matching over 7 bases. Germline V lookup: CDR1 LGHDT, CDR2 YNNKEL (reference sequence). CDR3 size: 14 residues. V was pared by 3 bases and J by 1 base, with 2 bases of the junction left unmatched. The CDR3 DNA reads TGTGCCAGCAGCCACGACAGGGAGAACACTGAAGCTTTCTTT. It encodes CASSHDRENTEAFF.

The chain joins TRBV4-3 to TRBJ2-7, with D possibly matching TRBD1 (7 bases). CDR1 and CDR2 (germline): LGHNA, YSLEER. There are 15 residues in the CDR3. The V end lost 1 base, the J end lost 3 bases, and 13 bases lay between the germline ends. The DNA of the CDR3 is TGCGCCAGCAGCCAAGTTTGGCAGGGGGGCTACGAGCAGTACTTC. It codes for CASSQVWQGGYEQYF.

J is TRBJ1-2 and V is TRBV28; D may be TRBD1 (6 bases). The V and J ends lost 11 bases and 1 base respectively, with 17 bases between them. This CDR3 region has 14 residues. CDR1 is MDHEN and CDR2 is SYDVKM in the germline V gene. CDR3 sequence reads: CASSLGGGNYGYTF. The CDR3 DNA reads TGTGCCTCATCTCTAGGGGGGGGTAACTATGGCTACACCTTC.

The gene calls are TRBV12-3 or TRBV12-4 and TRBJ1-2, with D perhaps TRBD1 (6 bases). CDR3 length equals 13 residues. The V end lost 6 bases, the J end lost 3 bases, and 11 bases lay between the germline ends. For the CDR3, the DNA is TGTGCCAGCAGGCAACAGGGCCACTATGGCTACACCTTC. It codes for CASRQQGHYGYTF.

The chain couples TRBV20-1 to TRBJ2-4; possibly TRBD1 for D (5 bases). V shed 3 bases and J shed 5 bases, with 11 bases lying between them. The CDR3 spans 13 residues. Germline V lookup: CDR1 DFQATT, CDR2 SNEGSKA (reference sequence). As DNA, the CDR3 is TGCAGTGCTAGTAGGGGCGCCGAAAACATTCAGTACTTC. The encoded protein is CSASRGAENIQYF.

The J gene is TRBJ1-5, the V gene TRBV4-2; 10 bases map to TRBD1. The CDR3 has 18 amino acids. The germline gives CDR1 LGHNA, CDR2 YNFKEQ. Trimming removed 4 bases from V and 8 bases from J; junction bases left unmatched: 17. The CDR3 loop is CASSPGQGGPPGLEPQHF. Here the CDR3 DNA reads TGTGCCAGCAGCCCCGGACAGGGGGGCCCCCCCGGATTGGAGCCCCAGCATTTT.

The chain links TRBV7-9 to TRBJ2-5, with 14 bases matching TRBD2. Germline lookup yields CDR1 SEHNR and CDR2 FQNEAQ (reference sequence). The trim removed 0 bases at V and 2 bases at J, leaving 8 bases unmatched. The CDR3 is 19 residues long. For the CDR3, the DNA is TGTGCCAGCAGCTTAGCTTTGGGACTAGCGGGGGAGCCGCAAGAGACCCAGTACTTC. It codes for CASSLALGLAGEPQETQYF.

The J gene is TRBJ1-1, the V gene TRBV7-9; no reliable D call. CDR1 and CDR2 from the germline V gene are SEHNR and FQNEAQ (reference sequence). Trimming cost V 4 bases and J 0 bases, with 18 bases left between them. The CDR3 totals 17 residues. CDR3 sequence (DNA): TGTGCCAGCAGCTATCCTAACGGGGTGGGTATGAACACTGAAGCTTTCTTT. Translated: CASSYPNGVGMNTEAFF. The full variable domain, rest sourced from reference TRBV7-9 and TRBJ1-1, is DTGVSQNPRHKITKRGQNVTFRCDPISEHNRLYWYRQTLGQGPEFLTYFQNEAQLEKSRLLSDRFSAERPKGSFSTLEIQRTEQGDSAMYLCASSYPNGVGMNTEAFFGQGTRLTVV.

V is TRBV18 and J is TRBJ1-2; D remains ambiguous. The germline gives CDR1 KGHSH, CDR2 LQKENI. CDR3 length: 14 residues. V was clipped by 2 bases and J by 4 bases, with 11 bases between them. The CDR3 spells CASSPGLEGYGYTF. CDR3 in DNA: TGTGCCAGCTCACCAGGGCTCGAGGGCTATGGCTACACCTTC. The variable domain in full, with the rest retrieved from reference TRBV18 and TRBJ1-2, is NAGVMQNPRHLVRRRGQEARLRCSPMKGHSHVYWYRQLPEEGLKFMVYLQKENIIDESGMPKERFSAEFPKEGPSILRIQQVVRGDSAAYFCASSPGLEGYGYTFGSGTRLTVV.

J is TRBJ2-1 and V is TRBV24-1; D not certain. The V gene lost 5 bases and the J gene lost 6 bases, with 10 bases spanning the gap. The CDR3 is 13 residues long. Germline V lookup: CDR1 KGHDR, CDR2 SFDVKD. The CDR3 spells CATSAQLGNEQFF. CDR3 bases: TGTGCCACCAGTGCCCAACTTGGCAATGAGCAGTTCTTC.